Listed below are T cell receptor beta chains from one sample, sequenced in a study of OX40 agonist ivuxolimab in advanced cancers. Libraries were prepared by immunoSEQ multiplex PCR; TCRdb keeps only in-frame clonotypes and omits some of them. This table has 30,000 or so clones, roughly four fifths appearing once. The sample here was CD4+ or CD8+ T cells sorted from blood, taken in a trial of the OX40 agonist ivuxolimab. Receptor source: an adult with an advanced solid tumor such as melanoma, head and neck, liver or kidney cancer. Each CDR3 is given with its conserved first and last residue. The D gene is left open where the match is weak. Clone size is not always given. Where it is, it says once, few, many or a class for expanded clones.

>.|TRBV9|.|TRBJ1-2
CASSVGVGMGYGYTF
TGTGCCAGCAGCGTAGGAGTAGGTATGGGCTATGGCTACACCTTC
>TRBD1|TRBV5-1|.|TRBJ1-1
CASSWGTGATGNTEAFF
TGCGCCAGCAGCTGGGGGACAGGGGCAACGGGGAACACTGAAGCTTTCTTT
>TRBD2|TRBV7-3|once|TRBJ2-1
CASSLDPVRLAGLNLDNEQFF
TGTGCCAGCAGCTTAGACCCGGTCCGGCTAGCGGGATTAAACCTAGACAATGAGCAGTTCTTC
>TRBD1|TRBV7-9|.|TRBJ1-4
CASKPRDRGGTNEKLFF
TGTGCCAGCAAACCCCGGGACAGGGGTGGCACTAATGAAAAACTGTTTTTT
>TRBD1|TRBV28|few|TRBJ2-5
CASSPRRDRGETQYF
TGTGCCAGCAGTCCCCGGCGAGACAGGGGAGAGACCCAGTACTTC
>.|TRBV6-5|.|TRBJ2-7
CASSYEGVHEQYF
TGTGCCAGCAGTTACGAGGGGGTCCACGAGCAGTACTTC
>TRBD1|TRBV4-1|.|TRBJ1-1
CASSSRQGVNTEAFF
TGCGCCAGCAGCTCTAGACAGGGCGTGAACACTGAAGCTTTCTTT
>TRBD2|TRBV6-4|.|TRBJ2-3
CASSERGATDTQYF
TGTGCCAGCAGTGAGCGGGGGGCCACAGATACGCAGTATTTT
>.|TRBV2|once|TRBJ2-1
CASSDRDNEQFF
TGTGCCAGCAGTGATCGAGACAATGAGCAGTTCTTC
>.|TRBV29-1|.|TRBJ2-5
CSVEKDFGTQYF
TGCAGCGTTGAGAAGGACTTCGGGACCCAGTACTTC
>.|TRBV28|.|TRBJ1-2
CASSLGYSTDYGYTF
TGTGCCAGCAGTTTGGGTTACAGTACTGACTATGGCTACACCTTC
>.|TRBV12-5|once|TRBJ2-2
CASGPGTSGPGELFF
TGTGCTAGTGGTCCTGGAACCTCAGGGCCCGGGGAGCTGTTTTTT
>TRBD2|TRBV2|.|TRBJ2-1
CASSERRGLAGLGGWKFF
TGTGCCAGCAGTGAAAGGAGGGGACTAGCGGGACTGGGAGGTTGGAAGTTCTTC
>TRBD2|TRBV27|.|TRBJ2-3
CASSLSWWRESVDTQYF
TGTGCCAGCAGTCTATCCTGGTGGCGGGAGAGTGTAGATACGCAGTATTTT
>.|TRBV10-1|.|TRBJ1-1
CASSELQRNTEAFF
TGCGCCAGCAGTGAGTTACAGAGGAACACTGAAGCTTTCTTT
>.|TRBV14|.|TRBJ2-7
CASSQDVGGTLGEQYF
TGTGCCAGCAGCCAAGACGTGGGGGGAACGCTTGGCGAGCAGTACTTC